The present T cell receptor beta chain was sequenced within a study of T cells after yellow fever vaccination. Study-level results: Weaker overall, the secondary response nonetheless peaked faster (day 5 versus 15). Once the booster was given, most primary-vaccination clones reappeared, at more than 95% for CD4 and roughly 85% for CD8.

Concerning this clonotype: Its antigen is not known.

The V end was cut by 6 bases, the J end by 6 bases, with 24 bases between. Germline V lookup: CDR1 KGHSH, CDR2 LQKENI. CDR3 length: 17 amino acids. 5'RACE template switching produced TCR cDNA carrying a universal primer site and UMIs. MiXCR was run by TCRdb on the 5' RACE reads, yielding one entry per CDR3 protein. The table records about 360,000 distinct CDR3 sequences, approximately 6% of them present only once. The clonotype comes from a man aged 25 to 40 who received the YFV17D yellow fever vaccine. The specimen comprised PBMCs, sampled 5 days after the yellow fever booster vaccination. The chain combines TRBV18 with TRBJ1-5; no clear D. CDR3 DNA sequence: TGTGCCAGCTCGACCTCCAGCCCGGGCCTTTCGAGTCAGCCCCAGCATTTT. Amino acids: CASSTSSPGLSSQPQHF.